The 28 T cell receptor beta chains presented below share a single source sample, sequenced in a study of cytotoxic CD8 clonotypes in ibrutinib-treated CLL. Assay: immunoSEQ multiplex PCR; the TCRdb copy retains only in-frame clones and omits some. This table holds more than 140,000 clones, around three quarters found once. Sample: PBMCs, taken after 12 months of ibrutinib treatment. All receptors derive from a human donor with chronic lymphocytic leukemia.

The V call is TRBV9, the J call TRBJ1-3, with 7 bases matching TRBD1. The CDR3 runs to 15 residues. CDR1 SGDLS and CDR2 YYNGEE come from the germline V gene. Trimming removed 4 bases from V and 4 bases from J; junction bases left unmatched: 8. CDR3 bases: TGTGCCAGCAGCTGGGACAGCAACCCAGGAAACACCATATATTTT. Protein sequence: CASSWDSNPGNTIYF.

V and J are TRBV15 and TRBJ2-7; maybe TRBD1 (5 bases). CDR1 is LNHNV, CDR2 YYDKDF, per germline (reference sequence). Trimming took 1 base from V and 2 from J, leaving 18 bases between them. This CDR3 has 17 amino acids. CDR3 in amino acids: CATSRGVGPKGAYEQYF. CDR3 DNA sequence: TGTGCCACCAGCAGAGGGGTCGGACCCAAAGGGGCCTACGAGCAGTACTTC. The full variable domain, in which reference TRBV15 and TRBJ2-7 provide the parts outside the CDR3, is DAMVIQNPRYQVTQFGKPVTLSCSQTLNHNVMYWYQQKSSQAPKLLFHYYDKDFNNEADTPDNFQSRRPNTSFCFLDIRSPGLGDTAMYLCATSRGVGPKGAYEQYFGPGTRLTVT.

This rearrangement joins TRBV28 to TRBJ1-4; D remains unclear. The V and J ends lost 2 bases and 4 bases respectively, with 8 bases between them. Germline V CDR1 and CDR2: MDHEN, SYDVKM. The CDR3 is made up of 14 amino acids. CDR3 bases: TGTGCCAGCAGTTTAGTGTCGGATAATGAAAAACTGTTTTTT. It yields the protein CASSLVSDNEKLFF.

V and J are TRBV5-6 and TRBJ2-1; 9 nucleotides align to TRBD1. Unmatched junction bases numbered 3, after V lost 0 bases and J lost 8 bases. In germline, CDR1 is SGHDT, CDR2 YYEEEE. CDR3 length: 14 amino acids. CDR3 DNA sequence: TGTGCCAGCAGCTTGGGGACAGGGGCTGATGAGCAGTTCTTC. This gives the protein CASSLGTGADEQFF.

V and J are TRBV18 and TRBJ2-1; D might be TRBD2 (6 bases). The CDR3 spans 13 residues. Between the trimmed V and J ends, which lost 3 bases and 4 bases, there was a span of 7 bases. CDR1 KGHSH and CDR2 LQKENI come from the germline V gene. For the CDR3, the DNA is TGTGCCAGCTCACCCGGGACTTACAATGAGCAGTTCTTC. This encodes CASSPGTYNEQFF.

This rearrangement joins TRBV28 to TRBJ1-4; possible D gene TRBD1, 5 bases. V dropped 6 bases and J dropped 7 bases, with 15 bases sitting between them. In germline, CDR1 is MDHEN, CDR2 SYDVKM. The CDR3 covers 14 residues. Here the CDR3 reads CASRHRDLGEKLFF. The CDR3 nucleotides read TGTGCCAGCAGGCACCGGGACCTGGGTGAAAAACTGTTTTTT. Looking up the rest from reference TRBV28 and TRBJ1-4 gives the full variable domain: DVKVTQSSRYLVKRTGEKVFLECVQDMDHENMFWYRQDPGLGLRLIYFSYDVKMKEKGDIPEGYSVSREKKERFSLILESASTNQTSMYLCASRHRDLGEKLFFGSGTQLSVL.

The rearrangement uses TRBV7-2 and TRBJ2-2; D call uncertain. Germline CDR1 is SGHTA and CDR2 is FQGNSA. Trimming stripped 1 base from V and 7 bases from J, with 4 bases between. This CDR3 comprises 12 residues. CDR3 in amino acids: CASSLVIGELFF. The CDR3 DNA reads as TGTGCCAGCAGCTTAGTTATCGGGGAGCTGTTTTTT.

V gene TRBV5-4 combines with J gene TRBJ2-6, with a weak D call TRBD1 (5 bases). This CDR3 is built from 16 residues. V shed 3 bases and J shed 4 bases, with 14 bases lying between them. CDR1 SGHNT and CDR2 YYREEE come from the germline V gene (reference sequence). For the CDR3, the DNA is TGTGCCAGCAGCTGGGGCGGTATGTACGGGGCCAACGTCCTGACTTTC. Its protein is CASSWGGMYGANVLTF.

This chain links TRBV9 with TRBJ2-7, with TRBD1 matching 10 bases. CDR3 length equals 14 residues. The V gene end was trimmed by 6 bases and the J gene end by 9 bases; junction bases not matched to a gene: 12. Germline V gene sequence: CDR1 SGDLS, CDR2 YYNGEE. The CDR3 loop is CASTKTGTGVVQYF. The CDR3 nucleotides read TGTGCCAGCACCAAAACCGGGACAGGGGTAGTGCAGTACTTC. Supplemented by reference TRBV9 and TRBJ2-7, the full variable domain reads DSGVTQTPKHLITATGQRVTLRCSPRSGDLSVYWYQQSLDQGLQFLIQYYNGEERAKGNILERFSAQQFPDLHSELNLSSLELGDSALYFCASTKTGTGVVQYFGPGTRLTVT.

The J gene is TRBJ2-1, the V gene TRBV28; 7 bases match TRBD1. The V segment lost 5 bases and the J segment 4 bases; nucleotides outside the gene matches: 5. CDR3 length: 14 amino acids. Looked up from germline, CDR1 is MDHEN and CDR2 is SYDVKM. As DNA, the CDR3 is TGTGCCAGCAGTGAGGGACAGAGATACAATGAGCAGTTCTTC. As protein: CASSEGQRYNEQFF.

The V call is TRBV28, the J call TRBJ2-7; TRBD2 might be the D (7 bases). Germline values: CDR1 MDHEN, CDR2 SYDVKM. V lost 7 bases and J lost 3, with 13 bases in between. The CDR3 length is 13 residues. DNA of the CDR3: TGTGCCAGCAAAGGGGGGGCGGGCTACGAGCAGTACTTC. Its translation: CASKGGAGYEQYF.

The chain links TRBV2 to TRBJ2-5, with TRBD1 matching 7 bases. The CDR3 runs 15 residues. J gave up 1 base and V 6 bases, and 8 bases lay outside the gene matches. Per germline, CDR1 SNHLY and CDR2 FYNNEI. The CDR3: CASRIRDSVQETQYF. CDR3 DNA: TGTGCCAGCAGGATCCGGGACAGTGTCCAAGAGACCCAGTACTTC.

The chain links TRBV28 to TRBJ2-7, with D maybe TRBD1 (6 bases). Germline CDR1 MDHEN, CDR2 SYDVKM. This CDR3 region has 15 residues. V gave up 6 bases and J gave up 0 bases, with 15 bases separating them. DNA of the CDR3: TGTGCCAGCAGCACCGGACAGACCGGCTCCTACGAGCAGTACTTC. Encoded protein: CASSTGQTGSYEQYF.

CDR3 sequence reads: CASSLGVVGQYF. In DNA form, the CDR3 reads TGTGCCAGCAGCTTAGGGGTCGTCGGGCAGTACTTC. This sequence joins TRBV7-9 and TRBJ2-7; D not certain. This CDR3 is built from 12 residues. The germline V gene has CDR1 SEHNR and CDR2 FQNEAQ (reference sequence). Deletions cut 1 base from V and 9 bases from J, with 10 bases between.

The chain combines TRBV30 with TRBJ2-5; 8 bases fit TRBD2. The J call is in doubt because the DNA end fits TRBJ2-7 better. Germline V gene data show CDR1 as GTSNPN and CDR2 as SVGIG (reference sequence). The CDR3 consists of 15 residues. The CDR3 protein is CAWAGGETSSYEQYF. The CDR3 nucleotides are TGTGCCTGGGCCGGGGGGGAAACTAGCTCCTACGAGCAGTACTTC.

This clone has only one observation. The rearrangement links TRBV7-2 to TRBJ2-7; D call uncertain. The CDR3 contains 15 residues. The V end was cut by 1 base, the J end by 0 bases, with 10 bases between. Looked up from germline, CDR1 is SGHTA and CDR2 is FQGNSA. The CDR3 sequence: CASSLVASVSYEQYF. The CDR3 bases are TGTGCCAGCAGCTTAGTGGCTTCGGTCTCCTACGAGCAGTACTTC.

The chain is built from TRBV7-9 and TRBJ1-4, with a weak D call TRBD1 (5 bases). This CDR3 is built from 15 residues. The V gene lost 5 bases and the J gene lost 1 base, with 11 bases spanning the gap. The germline gives CDR1 SEHNR, CDR2 FQNEAQ (reference sequence). The DNA for the CDR3 is TGTGCCAGCAGCCCACGTCAGGGAACTAATGAAAAACTGTTTTTT. Translating it yields CASSPRQGTNEKLFF.

V is TRBV9 and J is TRBJ2-5; the match to TRBD1 covers 11 bases. Germline lookup yields CDR1 SGDLS and CDR2 YYNGEE. The J segment lost 5 bases and the V segment lost 2 bases, leaving 2 bases of the junction unmatched. This CDR3 has 14 amino acids. The CDR3 DNA reads TGTGCCAGCAGCGTGGACAGGGGGCCGGAGACCCAGTACTTC. Translated, it gives CASSVDRGPETQYF.

V and J are TRBV4-1 and TRBJ2-4; D remains ambiguous. This CDR3 contains 13 residues. V lost 0 bases to trimming and J lost 11 bases, with 11 bases between them. CDR1 is MGHRA, CDR2 YSYEKL, per germline. The CDR3: CASSQESQTFQYF. Written as DNA, the CDR3 is TGCGCCAGCAGCCAAGAATCTCAGACTTTTCAGTACTTC.

The chain carries TRBV5-4 and TRBJ1-1; D remains ambiguous. CDR1 and CDR2 (germline): SGHNT, YYREEE (reference sequence). The CDR3 covers 13 residues. V lost 0 bases and J lost 3, with 6 bases in between. In nucleotides, the CDR3 is TGTGCCAGCAGCTTGGGCAAGGACACTGAAGCTTTCTTT. Protein sequence: CASSLGKDTEAFF. Drawing the rest from reference TRBV5-4 and TRBJ1-1, the complete variable domain is ETGVTQSPTHLIKTRGQQVTLRCSSQSGHNTVSWYQQALGQGPQFIFQYYREEENGRGNFPPRFSGLQFPNYSSELNVNALELDDSALYLCASSLGKDTEAFFGQGTRLTVV.

This clone appeared once. The chain employs TRBV11-3 and TRBJ2-6; D possibly uses TRBD1 or TRBD2 (5 bases each). The length of the CDR3 is 16 residues. Germline V lookup: CDR1 SGHNT, CDR2 YENEEA. V gave up 5 bases and J gave up 2 bases, with 13 bases separating them. CDR3 region: CASSPSLGAGANVLTF. The CDR3 coding sequence is TGTGCCAGCAGCCCCTCGCTGGGGGCTGGGGCCAACGTCCTGACTTTC.

The chain combines TRBV5-1 with TRBJ2-7, with TRBD1 matching over 9 bases. The CDR3 consists of 15 residues. Germline V gives CDR1 SGHRS, CDR2 YFSETQ. The trim removed 0 bases at V and 5 bases at J, leaving 6 bases unmatched. As DNA, the CDR3 is TGCGCCAGCAGCTTGGCCTGGGACAGGGTGAACGAGCAGTACTTC. Translated: CASSLAWDRVNEQYF.

The gene calls are TRBV5-8 and TRBJ1-2, with D uncertain. V was cut by 4 bases and J by 4 bases, with 14 bases left in between. The CDR3 covers 14 residues. Germline V gene sequence: CDR1 SGHTS, CDR2 YDEGEE. Written as DNA, the CDR3 is TGTGCCAGCAGCCCCTGGCAGGACTCCTATGGCTACACCTTC. It specifies CASSPWQDSYGYTF.

The rearrangement uses TRBV5-5 and TRBJ1-3; TRBD1 agrees at 8 bases. This CDR3 region has 16 residues. Germline CDR1 SGHKS, CDR2 YYEKEE (reference sequence). V lost 4 bases to trimming and J lost 0 bases; unmatched junction nucleotides: 6. In nucleotides, the CDR3 is TGTGCCAGCAGCCGTAGCGGACAGGGCTCTGGAAACACCATATATTTT. Translation: CASSRSGQGSGNTIYF.

This clone occurred a few times. The chain combines TRBV19 with TRBJ1-5; possible D gene TRBD1, 6 bases. V was pared by 7 bases and J by 2 bases, with 21 bases between. The CDR3 consists of 17 residues. CDR1 and CDR2 from the germline V gene are LNHDA and SQIVND (reference sequence). For the CDR3, the DNA is TGTGCCAGTACCCCACCGACAGGTTCATGGGGCAATCAGCCCCAGCATTTT. Translation: CASTPPTGSWGNQPQHF.

There are a few counts of this clone. This chain uses TRBV11-1 with TRBJ1-1, with D unclear. Germline values: CDR1 SGHAT, CDR2 FQDESV (reference sequence). Trimming took 0 bases from V and 11 from J, leaving 16 bases between them. CDR3 length: 14 amino acids. The CDR3 bases are TGTGCCAGCAGCTTAGCGGGGAAACGGTTGCAGGCTTTCTTT. It codes for CASSLAGKRLQAFF.

The J gene is TRBJ2-2, the V gene TRBV7-2; D ambiguous. Germline assignment: CDR1 SGHTA and CDR2 FQGNSA. This CDR3 has 11 amino acids. Trimming pared 4 bases from V and 7 bases from J, leaving 4 bases between. As DNA, the CDR3 is TGTGCCAGCAGCTGGGTCGGGGAGCTGTTTTTT. It yields the protein CASSWVGELFF.

There are a few counts of this clone. The chain joins TRBV25-1 to TRBJ1-1; D gene ambiguous. This CDR3 has 10 residues. The germline V gene has CDR1 MGHDK and CDR2 SYGVNS. The ends were cut back, 4 bases at V and 6 bases at J, with 3 bases in the middle. The CDR3 here is CASSGAEAFF. For the CDR3, the DNA is TGTGCCAGCAGTGGAGCTGAAGCTTTCTTT.